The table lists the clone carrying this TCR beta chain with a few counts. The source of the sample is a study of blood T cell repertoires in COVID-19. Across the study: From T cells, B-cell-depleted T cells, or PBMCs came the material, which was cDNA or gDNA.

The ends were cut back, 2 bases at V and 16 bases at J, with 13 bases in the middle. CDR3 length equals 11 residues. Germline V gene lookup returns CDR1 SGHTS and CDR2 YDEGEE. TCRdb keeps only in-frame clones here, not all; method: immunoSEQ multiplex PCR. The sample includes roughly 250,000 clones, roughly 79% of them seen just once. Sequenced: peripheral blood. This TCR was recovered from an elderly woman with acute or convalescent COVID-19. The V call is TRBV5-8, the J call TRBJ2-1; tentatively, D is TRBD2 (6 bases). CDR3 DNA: TGTGCCAGCAGCTTCCAAACTAGCTTATTCTTC. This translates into CASSFQTSLFF.